These 32 T cell receptor beta chains share one sample of origin, sequenced in a study of blood T cell repertoires in COVID-19. Sequencing was performed with immunoSEQ multiplex PCR; in TCRdb, only in-frame clones are kept and a portion is missing. The sample yields under 300,000 clones, approximately 83% seen once. Sequences were obtained from peripheral blood. These receptors originate from a woman of 80 years or more with acute or convalescent COVID-19.

The V call is TRBV2, the J call TRBJ2-5, with a possible D match to TRBD2 (7 bases). The germline V and J ends were trimmed by 2 bases and 6 bases, with 25 bases remaining between them. CDR1 SNHLY and CDR2 FYNNEI come from the germline V gene. The CDR3 loop spans 18 amino acids. The CDR3 bases are TGTGCCAGCAGTGAATTACCCTCCCCCACGGGGGGCAGGCAGACCCAGTACTTC. Translation: CASSELPSPTGGRQTQYF.

The genes are TRBV28 and TRBJ1-2, with TRBD1 matching over 10 bases. Looked up from germline, CDR1 is MDHEN and CDR2 is SYDVKM. CDR3 length equals 20 residues. V shed 1 base, J shed 2 bases, and the junction held 16 bases outside the gene matches. The CDR3 DNA follows: TGTGCCAGCAGTTTATTTAACGTCCGGGGACAGGGGACTAGGAACTATGGCTACACCTTC. Translation gives CASSLFNVRGQGTRNYGYTF.

The chain joins TRBV7-9 to TRBJ2-1; 13 nucleotides line up with TRBD2. V lost 6 bases and J lost 9; bases outside the gene matches: 5. The germline gives CDR1 SEHNR, CDR2 FQNEAQ (reference sequence). This CDR3 is built from 14 residues. CDR3 coding DNA: TGTGCCAGCAGGAAGACTAGCGGGGGGCCTGAGCAGTTCTTC. This sequence encodes CASRKTSGGPEQFF.

The rearrangement joins TRBV19 to TRBJ1-5; possible D gene TRBD1, 6 bases. CDR1 LNHDA and CDR2 SQIVND come from the germline V gene (reference sequence). V dropped 4 bases and J dropped 0 bases, with 19 bases sitting between them. The CDR3 has 18 residues. The CDR3 reads CASSTETGRPNSNQPQHF. CDR3 bases: TGTGCCAGTAGTACCGAGACAGGTCGTCCCAATAGCAATCAGCCCCAGCATTTT. The full variable domain, rest sourced from reference TRBV19 and TRBJ1-5, is DGGITQSPKYLFRKEGQNVTLSCEQNLNHDAMYWYRQDPGQGLRLIYYSQIVNDFQKGDIAEGYSVSREKKESFPLTVTSAQKNPTAFYLCASSTETGRPNSNQPQHFGDGTRLSIL.

This chain connects TRBV6-1 to TRBJ2-7; 7 bases align to TRBD1. Germline CDR1 is MNHNS and CDR2 is SASEGT. The V segment lost 3 bases and the J segment 0 bases; nucleotides outside the gene matches: 11. CDR3 size: 17 residues. The CDR3 region has the DNA TGTGCCAGCAGTGAGGGCCTTTGGACAGGCGGCTCCTACGAGCAGTACTTC. It yields the protein CASSEGLWTGGSYEQYF.

This chain joins TRBV28 and TRBJ2-7, with TRBD1 matching 7 bases. The CDR3 consists of 15 residues. The ends lost 5 bases at V and 4 bases at J; junction bases unmatched: 11. Germline V gene lookup returns CDR1 MDHEN and CDR2 SYDVKM. The DNA for the CDR3 is TGTGCCAGCAGTCCAGGACAGGTCTCGGGGTACGAGCAGTACTTC. Translating it yields CASSPGQVSGYEQYF. Together with reference TRBV28 and TRBJ2-7, the CDR3 gives the full variable domain: DVKVTQSSRYLVKRTGEKVFLECVQDMDHENMFWYRQDPGLGLRLIYFSYDVKMKEKGDIPEGYSVSREKKERFSLILESASTNQTSMYLCASSPGQVSGYEQYFGPGTRLTVT.

This chain links TRBV7-2 with TRBJ1-2, with 9 bases identical to TRBD1. Germline CDR1 reads SGHTA; CDR2 reads FQGNSA. V trimming: 5 bases; J trimming: 7 bases; junction bases outside the gene matches: 5. This CDR3 is 13 amino acids long. The CDR3 reads CASSQQDRGGYTF. DNA of the CDR3: TGTGCCAGCAGCCAACAGGACAGGGGTGGCTACACCTTC.

The genes are TRBV7-9 and TRBJ2-3; 7 nucleotides agree with TRBD1. Looked up from germline, CDR1 is SEHNR and CDR2 is FQNEAQ (reference sequence). This CDR3 is built from 18 residues. J was trimmed by 1 base and V by 5 bases; bases with no gene match: 15. CDR3 sequence reads: CASSPLGDSPLGTDTQYF. DNA for the CDR3: TGTGCCAGCAGCCCCCTTGGGGACAGCCCCTTGGGCACAGATACGCAGTATTTT.

The sample holds a few counts of this clone. V gene TRBV28 combines with J gene TRBJ1-6; D perhaps matches TRBD1 (5 bases). The V gene's germline CDR1 is MDHEN and CDR2 SYDVKM. The V end was cut by 3 bases, the J end by 2 bases, with 11 bases between. CDR3 length: 16 amino acids. The CDR3 DNA is TGTGCCAGCAGTTTGAGAGTAGGGGCCTATAATTCACCCCTCCACTTT. Its protein product is CASSLRVGAYNSPLHF.

This chain uses TRBV5-1 with TRBJ2-5; D possibly corresponds to TRBD2 (5 bases). The V gene's germline CDR1 is SGHRS and CDR2 YFSETQ. The V end lost 1 base, the J end lost 4 bases, and 11 bases lay between the germline ends. The CDR3 is 14 residues long. CDR3: CASSLRAEAETQYF. DNA of the CDR3: TGCGCCAGCAGCTTGAGGGCGGAGGCAGAGACCCAGTACTTC.

The rearrangement uses TRBV10-3 and TRBJ1-5; D is perhaps TRBD1 (5 bases). The V end lost 11 bases, the J end lost 3 bases, and 14 bases lay between the germline ends. Germline lookup yields CDR1 ENHRY and CDR2 SYGVKD. The CDR3 length is 13 residues. The CDR3 DNA is TGTGCCTCCCAAGGGGCTTCCAATCAGCCCCAGCATTTT. It specifies CASQGASNQPQHF.

The sample holds one count of this clone. The chain couples TRBV4-1 to TRBJ1-6; no firm D call. The germline CDR1 and CDR2 sequences are MGHRA and YSYEKL. The CDR3 sequence is 15 residues long. Trimming pared 5 bases from V and 10 bases from J, leaving 18 bases between. CDR3 protein: CASSIRTRIESPLHF. As DNA, the CDR3 is TGCGCCAGCAGCATTCGTACCAGGATTGAGTCACCCCTCCACTTT.

The V and J genes are TRBV10-1 and TRBJ2-3, with TRBD1 matching over 7 bases. CDR1 is WNHNN and CDR2 is SYGVQD in the germline V gene (reference sequence). This CDR3 region has 15 residues. V dropped 2 bases and J dropped 4; count of bases not matched to a gene: 6. CDR3 sequence reads: CASSEPRQGADTQYF. CDR3 coding DNA: TGCGCCAGCAGTGAGCCCAGACAGGGAGCAGATACGCAGTATTTT.

This sequence joins TRBV9 and TRBJ2-6; TRBD1 matches at 9 bases. The V gene end was trimmed by 5 bases and the J gene end by 0 bases; junction bases not matched to a gene: 9. This CDR3 has 18 amino acids. Germline CDR1 SGDLS, CDR2 YYNGEE. Here the CDR3 DNA reads TGTGCCAGCAGTGCTCCGGGACAGGGCTCCTCTGGGGCCAACGTCCTGACTTTC. Translating gives CASSAPGQGSSGANVLTF.

J is TRBJ2-7 and V is TRBV3-1 (or the pseudogene TRBV3-2); possible D gene TRBD2, 6 bases. Deletions cut 7 bases from V and 2 bases from J, with 12 bases between. The CDR3 has 13 residues. Germline CDR1 LGHDT, CDR2 YNNKEL (reference sequence). The CDR3 loop is CASTGTPAYEQYF. The DNA of the CDR3 is TGTGCCAGCACCGGGACTCCTGCCTACGAGCAGTACTTC.

The CDR3 DNA sequence: TGTGCCAGCAGTTTACCCCCAGGGGGCCGTGGCAATCAGCCCCAGCATTTT. This sequence encodes CASSLPPGGRGNQPQHF. The chain employs TRBV28 and TRBJ1-5, with 8 bases fitting TRBD1. V dropped 2 bases and J dropped 2; count of bases not matched to a gene: 8. The length of the CDR3 is 17 residues. Germline CDR1 is MDHEN and CDR2 is SYDVKM.

The chain is built from TRBV6-4 and TRBJ1-4, with a tentative D call TRBD1 (6 bases). Trimming left V 8 bases short and J 4 bases short, with 23 bases between. The CDR3 has 17 residues. The germline CDR1 and CDR2 sequences are MRHNA and SNTAGT. DNA for the CDR3: TGTGCCAGCCTCTTCCTCAAAACCGGGACAATTAATGAAAAACTGTTTTTT. Translated: CASLFLKTGTINEKLFF.

The chain has TRBV7-3 and TRBJ2-1, with D possibly being TRBD2 (6 bases). The germline V gene has CDR1 SGHTA and CDR2 FQGTGA. V dropped 4 bases and J dropped 9 bases, with 13 bases sitting between them. The CDR3 has 13 residues. In nucleotides, the CDR3 is TGTGCCAGCAGCTCCCCGGGGGTGGGTGAGCAGTTCTTC. This codes for CASSSPGVGEQFF.

The chain employs TRBV19 and TRBJ1-1; D gene unclear. CDR3 length: 13 residues. Trimming took 5 bases from V and 2 from J, leaving 9 bases between them. Germline assignment: CDR1 LNHDA and CDR2 SQIVND (reference sequence). The CDR3 coding sequence is TGTGCCAGTAGTTCATTCAGAAACACTGAAGCTTTCTTT. Protein product: CASSSFRNTEAFF.

V usage is TRBV28 and J usage is TRBJ2-7; 10 bases align to TRBD1. J gave up 4 bases and V 8 bases, and 5 bases lay outside the gene matches. The CDR3 totals 13 residues. Germline loops: CDR1 MDHEN, CDR2 SYDVKM. The CDR3 is CASGRQGAYEQYF. In DNA form, the CDR3 reads TGTGCCAGCGGCCGACAGGGGGCGTACGAGCAGTACTTC.

This chain joins TRBV5-5 and TRBJ2-2; 7 bases are a match to TRBD1. The germline V gene encodes CDR1 SGHKS and CDR2 YYEKEE (reference sequence). V lost 0 bases and J lost 6; bases outside the gene matches: 5. This CDR3 contains 15 residues. The CDR3, as DNA: TGTGCCAGCAGCTTGGGGACAGGTACCCCCGGGGAGCTGTTTTTT. It specifies CASSLGTGTPGELFF.

The chain recombines TRBV2 with TRBJ1-5, with 9 bases that match TRBD1. CDR3 length: 17 residues. Germline V gene sequence: CDR1 SNHLY, CDR2 FYNNEI. Trimming removed 5 bases from V and 2 bases from J; junction bases left unmatched: 10. The CDR3 DNA sequence: TGTGCCAGCAGTATCTCCGGGACAGGGTTAGGCAATCAGCCCCAGCATTTT. Translated, it gives CASSISGTGLGNQPQHF.

CDR3 DNA sequence: TGTGCCAGCAGTTACTCTGGGGGTCGCGGGGGGGCCCGGGAGACCCAGTACTTC. Encoded protein: CASSYSGGRGGARETQYF. The chain uses TRBV6-2 or TRBV6-3 and TRBJ2-5; the match to TRBD2 covers 9 bases. The CDR3 contains 18 residues. The ends lost 0 bases at V and 5 bases at J; junction bases unmatched: 13. Germline loops: CDR1 MNHEY, CDR2 SVGEGT.

The table lists this clone with many counts. The rearrangement links TRBV10-1 to TRBJ1-4, with 9 bases fitting TRBD1. Germline CDR1 and CDR2: WNHNN and SYGVQD (reference sequence). The CDR3 extends over 14 amino acids. J lost 7 bases, V lost 5 bases, and 5 bases had no gene match. DNA of the CDR3: TGCGCCAGCAGTCAGGACAGGGGAGGTGAAAAACTGTTTTTT. Protein: CASSQDRGGEKLFF.

The chain has TRBV6-5 and TRBJ1-3; TRBD1 agrees at 7 bases. From germline, CDR1 is MNHEY and CDR2 SVGAGI. V lost 6 bases to trimming and J lost 6 bases; unmatched junction nucleotides: 8. The CDR3 sequence is 14 residues long. CDR3 region: CASSLRTGENTIYF. The CDR3 DNA is TGTGCCAGCAGCCTCAGGACAGGAGAAAACACCATATATTTT.

This clone was counted a few times. The V gene is TRBV5-8, the J gene TRBJ2-5, with 8 bases lining up with TRBD2. CDR1 is SGHTS and CDR2 is YDEGEE in the germline V gene. The V and J ends lost 6 bases and 2 bases, in that order; junction bases with no gene match: 9. This CDR3 spans 15 amino acids. The CDR3 is CASTQRGTSQETQYF. The CDR3 DNA follows: TGTGCCAGCACCCAGCGGGGGACTTCGCAAGAGACCCAGTACTTC.

This chain uses TRBV6-5 with TRBJ1-2, with D maybe TRBD1 (5 bases). The CDR3 length is 14 residues. CDR1 is MNHEY, CDR2 SVGAGI, per germline. V was shortened by 6 bases and J by 4 bases, with 15 bases between the two germline ends. CDR3 protein: CASRGPAETYGYTF. The CDR3 DNA reads TGTGCCAGCAGGGGGCCAGCAGAGACCTATGGCTACACCTTC.

The chain joins TRBV5-1 to TRBJ1-2; 7 bases line up with TRBD1. The CDR3 spans 12 residues. The V gene's germline CDR1 is SGHRS and CDR2 YFSETQ. J was trimmed by 8 bases and V by 4 bases; bases with no gene match: 5. The CDR3 is CASSRDSGGYTF. The CDR3 DNA follows: TGCGCCAGCAGCCGGGACAGTGGAGGCTACACCTTC.

The chain couples TRBV5-1 to TRBJ1-2; a weak D match, TRBD1 (6 bases). With 1 base removed from V and 13 bases from J, the gap between germline ends came to 17 bases. This CDR3 comprises 13 residues. Looked up from germline, CDR1 is SGHRS and CDR2 is YFSETQ. The CDR3 DNA is TGCGCCAGCAGCTTGAATCAGGGGTCTATATTCACCTTC. Its translation is CASSLNQGSIFTF.

The rearrangement joins TRBV6-4 to TRBJ2-7; 8 positions match TRBD1. The CDR3 is made up of 16 amino acids. The germline gives CDR1 MRHNA, CDR2 SNTAGT. Trimming cost V 6 bases and J 4 bases; bases outside gene matches: 14. The CDR3 loop is CASSREGGQGTYEQYF. Written as DNA, the CDR3 is TGTGCCAGCAGCCGAGAGGGCGGACAGGGTACATACGAGCAGTACTTC.

CDR3 nucleotides: TGTGCCAGCAGCAAAGGCGAGCCCAGCAAAGGGGCCGGAAACACCATATATTTT. It specifies CASSKGEPSKGAGNTIYF. The chain carries TRBV21-1 and TRBJ1-3; TRBD1, the D gene given by the table, was not confirmed from the DNA. TRBV21-1 is a pseudogene. The CDR3 has 18 amino acids.

This chain uses TRBV2 with TRBJ1-2, with TRBD1 matching over 7 bases. This CDR3 is built from 14 residues. The trim removed 10 bases at V and 8 bases at J, leaving 16 bases unmatched. Germline values: CDR1 SNHLY, CDR2 FYNNEI. In DNA, the CDR3 is TGTGCCAAAGGACAGGCCCGACCAAAAGAGGGCTACACCTTC. Amino acids: CAKGQARPKEGYTF.